This TCR beta chain derives from a study of blood T cell repertoires in COVID-19. At the level of the study: There were acute and convalescent COVID-19 samples, and they came from the United States, Italy and Spain. The cDNA or gDNA used as material had been derived from T cells, B-cell-depleted T cells, or PBMCs.

Clones were read by immunoSEQ multiplex PCR, and TCRdb kept only the in-frame ones, dropping some. The data hold 250,000 to 400,000 clones, with less than 85% observed a single time. Participant-given clinical history determined each cohort assignment. Exposed study participants had met a COVID-19 case within 2 weeks before entry. V was pared by 5 bases and J by 1 base, with 11 bases between. The germline V gene has CDR1 SQVTM and CDR2 ANQGSEA. The length of the CDR3 is 13 residues. The chain uses TRBV29-1 and TRBJ1-1; D perhaps matches TRBD1 (5 bases). The TCR originated in a woman aged 25 to 45 who had been exposed to COVID-19. The sample taken for sequencing was PBMCs or T cells enriched from blood (not recorded which). CDR3 coding DNA: TGCAGCGTTAAAGGACAATGGAACACTGAAGCTTTCTTT. As protein: CSVKGQWNTEAFF.